The 16 T cell receptor beta chains below come from one sample, sequenced in a study of shared clonotypes between healthy human individuals. Libraries were prepared by immunoSEQ multiplex PCR; TCRdb keeps only in-frame clonotypes and omits some of them. The table has 2 million to 3 million clones, approximately 94% seen once; the top ten hold 0.36%. Sequences were obtained from naive CD4+ T cells from PBMCs. As to subset: CD45RA+ positively selected. These TCRs come from a man between 18 and 29 years old in good health. Some clones in this sample may be carry-over from other donors' samples.

This chain uses TRBV6-5 with TRBJ2-1, with TRBD2 matching 7 bases. CDR1 is MNHEY and CDR2 is SVGAGI in the germline V gene. This CDR3 comprises 14 residues. Trimming removed 10 bases from V and 9 bases from J; junction bases left unmatched: 15. The CDR3 region is CATAGERDRAEQFF. The DNA of the CDR3 is TGTGCCACCGCCGGGGAGCGGGATAGGGCTGAGCAGTTCTTC.

A word on this clone: In the same sample, other DNA sequences code for this CDR3. J is TRBJ2-3 and V is TRBV27, with no clear D. From germline, CDR1 is MNHEY and CDR2 SMNVEV (reference sequence). The CDR3 contains 12 residues. The germline V and J ends were trimmed by 5 bases and 6 bases, with 9 bases remaining between them. The CDR3: CASSTTLDTQYF. CDR3 nucleotide sequence: TGTGCCAGCAGTACCACCCTCGATACGCAGTATTTT.

This sequence joins TRBV29-1 and TRBJ2-1, with 12 bases that match TRBD2. Germline loops: CDR1 SQVTM, CDR2 ANQGSEA. The CDR3 runs to 13 residues. The CDR3 loop is CSTSGRSYNEQFF. The CDR3 coding sequence is TGCAGTACTAGCGGGAGGTCCTACAATGAGCAGTTCTTC.

The V gene is TRBV5-5, the J gene TRBJ2-3, with D unclear. V was clipped by 0 bases and J by 0 bases, with 8 bases between them. Germline CDR1 SGHKS, CDR2 YYEKEE (reference sequence). The length of the CDR3 is 15 residues. In nucleotides, the CDR3 is TGTGCCAGCAGCTTGGCCGGTTCTAGCACAGATACGCAGTATTTT. It translates to CASSLAGSSTDTQYF.

The rearrangement joins TRBV7-3 to TRBJ1-1, with D hard to call. The CDR3 runs 13 residues. V lost 5 bases and J lost 7, with 14 bases in between. Germline V gene data show CDR1 as SGHTA and CDR2 as FQGTGA. CDR3 coding DNA: TGTGCCAGCAGCCCACATAGAAGTAGTGAAGCTTTCTTT. Its translation is CASSPHRSSEAFF.

The chain employs TRBV5-4 and TRBJ2-1; 13 bases are a match to TRBD2. Germline loops: CDR1 SGHNT, CDR2 YYREEE (reference sequence). The junction had 6 bases not matched to a gene; V was cut back by 4 bases and J by 8 bases. The CDR3 is 15 residues long. Written as DNA, the CDR3 is TGTGCCAGCAGCCGGACTAGCGGGAGAGTCGATGAGCAGTTCTTC. Translation: CASSRTSGRVDEQFF.

Remarks on this clone: Other nucleotide sequences in the sample specify the same CDR3. The V call is TRBV5-4, the J call TRBJ1-3; perhaps TRBD1 as D (6 bases). Per the germline V gene, CDR1 is SGHNT and CDR2 is YYREEE (reference sequence). V gave up 1 base and J gave up 4 bases, with 9 bases separating them. This CDR3 contains 14 residues. The CDR3 spells CASSLQGRGNTIYF. DNA of the CDR3: TGTGCCAGCAGCTTGCAGGGGAGGGGAAACACCATATATTTT.

The chain links TRBV5-1 to TRBJ2-1; 9 bases line up with TRBD2. Germline V gene lookup returns CDR1 SGHRS and CDR2 YFSETQ. The V and J ends lost 4 bases and 10 bases, in that order; junction bases with no gene match: 15. CDR3 length: 16 amino acids. CDR3 coding DNA: TGCGCCAGCAGCCCGGGAACTAGCGGGTCCCACGGGGAGCAGTTCTTC. Its protein is CASSPGTSGSHGEQFF.

The chain couples TRBV6-5 to TRBJ1-6; D unresolved. Looked up from germline, CDR1 is MNHEY and CDR2 is SVGAGI. This CDR3 spans 13 amino acids. Trimming left V 7 bases short and J 5 bases short, with 9 bases between. Written as DNA, the CDR3 is TGTGCCAGCAAAGGGCGGAATAATTCACCCCTCCACTTT. Translation gives CASKGRNNSPLHF.

V and J are TRBV7-2 and TRBJ1-3, with 8 bases that match TRBD1. The CDR3 has 15 amino acids. Trimming took 4 bases from V and 3 from J; bases not matched to a gene: 5. Germline CDR1 SGHTA, CDR2 FQGNSA. CDR3 sequence reads: CASSSSGGVGNTIYF. CDR3 bases: TGTGCCAGCAGCTCGTCAGGGGGCGTTGGAAACACCATATATTTT.

The chain joins TRBV18 to TRBJ2-1, with TRBD2 matching over 8 bases. Germline loops: CDR1 KGHSH, CDR2 LQKENI. V gave up 1 base and J gave up 9 bases; unmatched junction bases: 11. This CDR3 has 16 amino acids. The DNA of the CDR3 is TGTGCCAGCTCACCACTGATTAGCGGGGTGGTGAGTGAGCAGTTCTTC. This gives the protein CASSPLISGVVSEQFF.

J is TRBJ2-1 and V is TRBV29-1; TRBD2 agrees at 8 bases. V lost 7 bases to trimming and J lost 8 bases; unmatched junction nucleotides: 13. CDR1 and CDR2 from the germline V gene are SQVTM and ANQGSEA. The CDR3 is made up of 14 amino acids. As DNA, the CDR3 is TGCAGCGCCGAAGCGGGAGTCGGTGTCGATGAGCAGTTCTTC. Amino acid sequence: CSAEAGVGVDEQFF.

The V call is TRBV19, the J call TRBJ1-3, with D maybe TRBD1 (6 bases). CDR1 and CDR2 from the germline V gene are LNHDA and SQIVND (reference sequence). V was clipped by 4 bases and J by 4 bases, with 14 bases between them. The CDR3 runs to 15 residues. The CDR3 spells CASSNLEGVGNTIYF. CDR3 coding DNA: TGTGCCAGTAGTAACCTCGAGGGGGTCGGAAACACCATATATTTT. Looking up the rest from reference TRBV19 and TRBJ1-3 gives the full variable domain: DGGITQSPKYLFRKEGQNVTLSCEQNLNHDAMYWYRQDPGQGLRLIYYSQIVNDFQKGDIAEGYSVSREKKESFPLTVTSAQKNPTAFYLCASSNLEGVGNTIYFGEGSWLTVV.

In nucleotides, the CDR3 is TGCGCCAGCAGCTCAGCCTCGGCGGCAAACTCGCGAGGGGAGCAGTACTTC. Protein sequence: CASSSASAANSRGEQYF. This chain uses TRBV5-1 with TRBJ2-7; D may be TRBD2 (5 bases). V was clipped by 3 bases and J by 7 bases, with 26 bases between them. This CDR3 contains 17 residues. CDR1 SGHRS and CDR2 YFSETQ come from the germline V gene.

The chain is built from TRBV7-9 and TRBJ2-7, with D perhaps given as TRBD1 or TRBD2 (5 bases each). The CDR3 runs to 15 residues. V lost 5 bases and J 2 bases, leaving 16 bases between the germline ends. The germline CDR1 and CDR2 sequences are SEHNR and FQNEAQ (reference sequence). In DNA form, the CDR3 reads TGTGCCAGCAGCCTAGGACAACCCGGGGCCTACGAGCAGTACTTC. Amino acid sequence: CASSLGQPGAYEQYF.

CDR3 protein: CASSPRLAGWGEQYF. For the CDR3, the DNA is TGTGCCAGCTCACCACGACTAGCGGGATGGGGGGAGCAGTACTTC. The chain links TRBV18 to TRBJ2-7; 11 positions agree with TRBD2. Germline V gene lookup returns CDR1 KGHSH and CDR2 LQKENI. J lost 7 bases, V lost 1 base, and 6 bases had no gene match. This CDR3 contains 15 residues.